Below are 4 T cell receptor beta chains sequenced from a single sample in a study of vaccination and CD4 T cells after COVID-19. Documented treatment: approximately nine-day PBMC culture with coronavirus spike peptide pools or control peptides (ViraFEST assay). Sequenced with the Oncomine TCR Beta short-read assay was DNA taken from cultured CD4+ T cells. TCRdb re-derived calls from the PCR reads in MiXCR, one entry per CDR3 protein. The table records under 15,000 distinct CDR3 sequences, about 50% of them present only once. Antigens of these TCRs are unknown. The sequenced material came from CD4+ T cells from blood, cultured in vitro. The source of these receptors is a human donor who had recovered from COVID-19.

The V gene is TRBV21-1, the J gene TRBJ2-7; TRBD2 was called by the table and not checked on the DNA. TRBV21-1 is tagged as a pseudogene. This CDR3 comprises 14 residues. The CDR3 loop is CASSKVTGPYEQYF. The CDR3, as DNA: TGTGCCAGCAGCAAAGTAACTGGGCCTTACGAGCAGTACTTC.

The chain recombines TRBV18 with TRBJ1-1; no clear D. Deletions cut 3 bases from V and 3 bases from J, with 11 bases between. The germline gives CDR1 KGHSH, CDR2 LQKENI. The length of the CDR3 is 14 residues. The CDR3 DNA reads TGTGCCAGCTCACCTTCGGGGATATACACTGAAGCTTTCTTT. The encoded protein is CASSPSGIYTEAFF.

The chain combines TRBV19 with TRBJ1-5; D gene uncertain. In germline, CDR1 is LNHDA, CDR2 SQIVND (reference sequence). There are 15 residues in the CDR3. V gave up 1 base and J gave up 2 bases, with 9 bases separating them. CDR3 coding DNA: TGTGCCAGTAGTATAGTCCTGAGGGGCAATCAGCCCCAGCATTTT. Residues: CASSIVLRGNQPQHF. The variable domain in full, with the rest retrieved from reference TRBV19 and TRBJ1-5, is DGGITQSPKYLFRKEGQNVTLSCEQNLNHDAMYWYRQDPGQGLRLIYYSQIVNDFQKGDIAEGYSVSREKKESFPLTVTSAQKNPTAFYLCASSIVLRGNQPQHFGDGTRLSIL.

CDR3 nucleotides: TGTGCCAGCAGGAAGGGGACAGGGGGCGCGGCTCGTGTGGACGCTTTCTTT. It encodes CASRKGTGGAARVDAFF. The rearrangement joins TRBV7-9 to TRBJ1-1, with TRBD1 identical over 12 bases. Per the germline V gene, CDR1 is SEHNR and CDR2 is FQNEAQ (reference sequence). CDR3 length: 17 amino acids. V shed 6 bases and J 11 bases; nucleotides not matched to a gene: 19. Using reference TRBV7-9 and TRBJ1-1 for the parts outside the CDR3, the full variable domain is DTGVSQNPRHKITKRGQNVTFRCDPISEHNRLYWYRQTLGQGPEFLTYFQNEAQLEKSRLLSDRFSAERPKGSFSTLEIQRTEQGDSAMYLCASRKGTGGAARVDAFFGQGTRLTVV.